The 31 T cell receptor beta chains listed next were all sequenced from one sample in a study of T cell repertoires in cytomegalovirus infection. One entry per CDR3 protein, called by TCRdb with MiXCR from the reads. The profile covers a few hundred thousand distinct CDR3 sequences, with more than 15% appearing a single time and approximately 44% taken by the ten largest. What was sequenced was CD8+ T cells from PBMCs. The receptors were sampled from a human donor in good health (CMV status not recorded). Some clones in this sample may be carry-over from other donors' samples.

This clonotype was seen repeatedly, ten times or more. This chain links TRBV12-3 or TRBV12-4 with TRBJ2-1; TRBD1 matches 9 bases. The CDR3 has 17 residues. V lost 2 bases and J lost 7; bases outside the gene matches: 12. In DNA, the CDR3 is TGTGCCAGCAGTTTAAAATTTGGGACAGGGAGTTCGAATGAGCAGTTCTTC. Protein sequence: CASSLKFGTGSSNEQFF.

As regards this clonotype: This clone may be a read error of a much larger clone one base away. The gene calls are TRBV7-3 and TRBJ1-1; D is undetermined. Per germline, CDR1 SGHTA and CDR2 FQGTGA. CDR3 size: 13 residues. The chain's CDR3 is CASSWDSTAEDFF. CDR3 coding DNA: TGTGCCAGCAGCTGGGATAGCACAGCTGAAGATTTCTTT.

This clonotype was recorded many times. The chain is built from TRBV15 and TRBJ2-1, with D maybe TRBD2 (5 bases). The germline V gene has CDR1 LNHNV and CDR2 YYDKDF (reference sequence). The CDR3 is 13 residues long. V lost 1 base, J lost 8 bases, and 9 bases lay in between. Written as DNA, the CDR3 is TGTGCCACCAGCAGAGTCCTAGCCTATGAGCAGTTCTTC. Translating it yields CATSRVLAYEQFF.

The chain recombines TRBV11-3 with TRBJ2-1; D is unclear. With 5 bases removed from V and 6 bases from J, the gap between germline ends came to 11 bases. Germline lookup yields CDR1 SGHNT and CDR2 YENEEA. CDR3 length equals 13 residues. CDR3 coding DNA: TGTGCCAGCAGCCCCCCCTTGGGCAATGAGCAGTTCTTC. Encoded protein: CASSPPLGNEQFF.

J is TRBJ2-5 and V is TRBV6-5, with 9 nucleotides matching TRBD1. CDR1 is MNHEY, CDR2 SVGAGI, per germline. This CDR3 is built from 16 residues. With 0 bases clipped from V and 3 bases from J, the junction kept 5 bases outside the gene matches. The CDR3 sequence is CASSYSLGQGKETQYF. The CDR3 DNA reads as TGTGCCAGCAGTTACTCGCTGGGACAGGGCAAAGAGACCCAGTACTTC.

The CDR3 spells CASSYSIVGVDEQFF. The CDR3, as DNA: TGTGCCAGCAGTTACTCGATAGTAGGCGTGGATGAGCAGTTCTTC. The chain employs TRBV6-8 and TRBJ2-1; the D is unclear. V lost 0 bases to trimming and J lost 8 bases, with 14 bases between them. The CDR3 extends over 15 amino acids. Per germline, CDR1 MNHGY and CDR2 SAAAGT.

This clonotype was seen a handful of times. This chain joins TRBV28 and TRBJ2-7; 9 nucleotides line up with TRBD1. The CDR3 sequence is 15 residues long. CDR1 is MDHEN and CDR2 is SYDVKM in the germline V gene. The junction had 7 bases not matched to a gene; V was cut back by 3 bases and J by 4 bases. The CDR3 region has the DNA TGTGCCAGCAGTTTTGGGACAGGGATCCTTTACGAGCAGTACTTC. Encoded protein: CASSFGTGILYEQYF.

This clonotype was counted at least ten times. The chain couples TRBV7-6 to TRBJ1-4, with D perhaps TRBD1 (6 bases). The CDR3 covers 13 residues. V was shortened by 2 bases and J by 7 bases, with 8 bases between the two germline ends. CDR1 and CDR2 from the germline V gene are SGHVS and FNYEAQ. CDR3 DNA: TGTGCCAGCAGCTTATTCAGGGGTGAAAAACTGTTTTTT. It translates to CASSLFRGEKLFF.

The genes are TRBV5-6 and TRBJ2-7; perhaps TRBD1 as D (6 bases). Germline CDR1 SGHDT, CDR2 YYEEEE. With 3 bases removed from V and 0 bases from J, the gap between germline ends came to 16 bases. The CDR3 is made up of 16 amino acids. The CDR3 sequence is CASSYTGTLDSYEQYF. The CDR3 coding sequence is TGTGCCAGCAGCTACACTGGGACACTGGACTCCTACGAGCAGTACTTC.

The chain carries TRBV20-1 and TRBJ2-5, with a weak D call TRBD2 (5 bases). The CDR3 runs 13 residues. Trimming cost V 3 bases and J 2 bases, with 10 bases left between them. Germline lookup yields CDR1 DFQATT and CDR2 SNEGSKA (reference sequence). CDR3 DNA sequence: TGCAGTGCTAGGAGTACTAGACAAGAGACCCAGTACTTC. Translation gives CSARSTRQETQYF.

Ten or more counts support this clonotype. The chain has TRBV6-2 or TRBV6-3 and TRBJ2-7, with 12 bases aligning to TRBD2. This CDR3 spans 18 amino acids. In germline, CDR1 is MNHEY, CDR2 SVGEGT. Unmatched junction bases numbered 10, after V lost 4 bases and J lost 0 bases. The CDR3 region is CASSLPGLAGKSSYEQYF. CDR3 bases: TGTGCCAGCAGTTTACCGGGACTAGCGGGCAAAAGCTCCTACGAGCAGTACTTC.

This clonotype was recorded at least ten times. The CDR3 bases are TGTGCCAGCAGTCCCCATGGGGGAAATCAGCCCCAGCATTTT. It yields the protein CASSPHGGNQPQHF. V is TRBV6-1 and J is TRBJ1-5; D perhaps matches TRBD1 (5 bases). In germline, CDR1 is MNHNS, CDR2 SASEGT. V was pared by 5 bases and J by 4 bases, with 12 bases between. CDR3 length equals 14 residues.

This clonotype was detected a few times. This chain joins TRBV12-3 or TRBV12-4 and TRBJ2-7; the match to TRBD2 covers 14 bases. V lost 3 bases to trimming and J lost 5 bases; unmatched junction nucleotides: 3. CDR3 length: 15 residues. CDR3: CASSLTSGGADEQYF. CDR3 DNA sequence: TGTGCCAGCAGTTTGACTAGCGGGGGGGCCGACGAGCAGTACTTC.

This clonotype came up many times. The chain uses TRBV2 and TRBJ2-3, with D possibly being TRBD2 (6 bases). Germline V CDR1 and CDR2: SNHLY, FYNNEI. Trimming took off 6 bases at V and 1 base at J, with 14 bases between the two ends. The CDR3 sequence is 15 residues long. The CDR3 loop is CASSPVGGGTDTQYF. The CDR3, as DNA: TGTGCCAGCAGCCCCGTGGGCGGGGGCACAGATACGCAGTATTTT. The full variable domain, its missing parts supplied by reference TRBV2 and TRBJ2-3, is EPEVTQTPSHQVTQMGQEVILRCVPISNHLYFYWYRQILGQKVEFLVSFYNNEISEKSEIFDDQFSVERPDGSNFTLKIRSTKLEDSAMYFCASSPVGGGTDTQYFGPGTRLTVL.

The V and J genes are TRBV12-3 or TRBV12-4 and TRBJ2-7, with TRBD1 matching over 8 bases. With 5 bases clipped from V and 4 bases from J, the junction kept 10 bases outside the gene matches. The CDR3 runs 15 residues. The CDR3 DNA is TGTGCCAGCAGTATAACCCGGGACAGGCCATACGAGCAGTACTTC. It codes for CASSITRDRPYEQYF.

The chain employs TRBV29-1 and TRBJ2-3; D possibly matches TRBD1 or TRBD2 (5 bases each). V dropped 2 bases and J dropped 2 bases, with 11 bases sitting between them. Germline CDR1 and CDR2: SQVTM and ANQGSEA. The CDR3 is made up of 14 amino acids. Here the CDR3 reads CSVEIQGPTDTQYF. In DNA, the CDR3 is TGCAGCGTTGAAATTCAGGGACCCACAGATACGCAGTATTTT.

The V call is TRBV7-2, the J call TRBJ1-2; D not certain. Germline CDR1 is SGHTA and CDR2 is FQGNSA. This CDR3 region has 15 residues. The V gene lost 4 bases and the J gene lost 3 bases, with 15 bases spanning the gap. CDR3 sequence reads: CASSSVDPRHYGYTF. For the CDR3, the DNA is TGTGCCAGCAGCTCCGTGGACCCCAGGCACTATGGCTACACCTTC.

This clonotype was counted only a few times. V gene TRBV20-1 combines with J gene TRBJ1-2; D gene ambiguous. CDR1 and CDR2 (germline): DFQATT, SNEGSKA (reference sequence). V lost 0 bases and J 3 bases, leaving 8 bases between the germline ends. The CDR3 has 13 amino acids. CDR3 sequence (DNA): TGCAGTGCTAGAGATGTGGAGTACTATGGCTACACCTTC. This encodes CSARDVEYYGYTF.

The J gene is TRBJ2-2, the V gene TRBV4-1; D gene ambiguous. The V gene lost 0 bases and the J gene lost 7 bases, with 12 bases spanning the gap. This CDR3 region has 15 residues. CDR1 and CDR2 from the germline V gene are MGHRA and YSYEKL. CDR3: CASSQEYGPNGELFF. The CDR3, as DNA: TGCGCCAGCAGCCAAGAGTATGGCCCGAACGGGGAGCTGTTTTTT.

This clonotype showed up many times. V gene TRBV6-6 combines with J gene TRBJ1-2; 8 bases align to TRBD1. V was pared by 1 base and J by 3 bases, with 10 bases of the junction left unmatched. The CDR3 loop spans 17 amino acids. Germline V CDR1 and CDR2: MNHNY, SVGAGI (reference sequence). The chain's CDR3 is CASSYFSRTGNDYGYTF. In DNA form, the CDR3 reads TGTGCCAGCAGTTACTTTTCTCGGACAGGGAATGACTATGGCTACACCTTC.

J is TRBJ1-1 and V is TRBV12-5; D is unresolved. The V and J ends lost 2 bases and 5 bases respectively, with 6 bases between them. Germline V lookup: CDR1 LGHNT, CDR2 FRNRAP. This CDR3 comprises 12 residues. The CDR3 region has the DNA TGTGCTAGTGGTTTGTGGGGAACTGAAGCTTTCTTT. Amino acid sequence: CASGLWGTEAFF.

This rearrangement joins TRBV4-1 to TRBJ2-7, with no clear D. The CDR3 has 16 residues. Looked up from germline, CDR1 is MGHRA and CDR2 is YSYEKL. Trimming removed 0 bases from V and 7 bases from J, with 19 bases in between. The CDR3 coding sequence is TGCGCCAGCAGCCAAGATCATACCAGGAACCTAGGGGAGCAGTACTTC. Residues: CASSQDHTRNLGEQYF.

This clonotype was detected many times. The rearrangement uses TRBV4-2 and TRBJ2-3; 12 bases map to TRBD2. Germline V CDR1 and CDR2: LGHNA, YNFKEQ. The V gene end was trimmed by 4 bases and the J gene end by 4 bases; junction bases not matched to a gene: 18. This CDR3 region has 20 residues. The CDR3 coding sequence is TGTGCCAGCAGCCTACAAGATGTCCTAGCGGGGGGGCTGCAAGCAGATACGCAGTATTTT. Protein product: CASSLQDVLAGGLQADTQYF.

This clonotype has a count of ten or more. This chain joins TRBV28 and TRBJ2-5; TRBD2 matches at 7 bases. Germline V gene lookup returns CDR1 MDHEN and CDR2 SYDVKM. The junction had 9 bases not matched to a gene; V was cut back by 4 bases and J by 1 base. The CDR3 contains 16 residues. Here the CDR3 DNA reads TGTGCCAGCAGTTCCCCCACCCTAGCGGTCCAAGAGACCCAGTACTTC. Translation gives CASSSPTLAVQETQYF. Full variable domain (remainder filled in from reference TRBV28 and TRBJ2-5): DVKVTQSSRYLVKRTGEKVFLECVQDMDHENMFWYRQDPGLGLRLIYFSYDVKMKEKGDIPEGYSVSREKKERFSLILESASTNQTSMYLCASSSPTLAVQETQYFGPGTRLLVL.

In this sample, this clonotype turned up a few times. The chain is built from TRBV5-1 and TRBJ2-1, with D possibly matching TRBD2 (6 bases). V dropped 4 bases and J dropped 2 bases, with 16 bases sitting between them. The CDR3 is 16 residues long. The germline V gene encodes CDR1 SGHRS and CDR2 YFSETQ. CDR3 sequence: CASSTERAPAYNEQFF. CDR3 coding DNA: TGCGCCAGCAGCACCGAGCGGGCTCCCGCCTACAATGAGCAGTTCTTC. Looking up the rest from reference TRBV5-1 and TRBJ2-1 gives the full variable domain: KAGVTQTPRYLIKTRGQQVTLSCSPISGHRSVSWYQQTPGQGLQFLFEYFSETQRNKGNFPGRFSGRQFSNSRSEMNVSTLELGDSALYLCASSTERAPAYNEQFFGPGTRLTVL.

This clonotype occurred many times. The germline gene is not matched at one end of the junction; a read error may be the cause. The chain joins TRBV10-3 to TRBJ2-4; 8 bases match TRBD1. The CDR3 is 14 amino acids. Germline V CDR1 and CDR2: ENHRY, SYGVKD. The CDR3: CAISESGTGSPGDF. DNA for the CDR3: TGTGCCATCAGTGAGTCCGGGACAGGTTCACCAGGGGACTTC.

The V call is TRBV7-9, the J call TRBJ2-3, with a tentative D call TRBD1 (6 bases). This CDR3 spans 15 amino acids. Germline lookup yields CDR1 SEHNR and CDR2 FQNEAQ (reference sequence). The germline V and J ends were trimmed by 8 bases and 5 bases, with 20 bases remaining between them. The chain's CDR3 is CASPDPFEGEDTQYF. The CDR3 coding sequence is TGTGCCAGCCCTGACCCATTCGAGGGGGAAGATACGCAGTATTTT. The whole variable domain, filled in from reference TRBV7-9 and TRBJ2-3, reads DTGVSQNPRHKITKRGQNVTFRCDPISEHNRLYWYRQTLGQGPEFLTYFQNEAQLEKSRLLSDRFSAERPKGSFSTLEIQRTEQGDSAMYLCASPDPFEGEDTQYFGPGTRLTVL.

The chain joins TRBV27 to TRBJ2-1; TRBD1 matches 8 bases. This CDR3 contains 15 residues. Germline trimming cut 4 bases from V and 3 bases from J; bases unmatched to any gene: 5. CDR1 is MNHEY and CDR2 is SMNVEV in the germline V gene (reference sequence). The CDR3 spells CASSSIDRGYNEQFF. CDR3 DNA: TGTGCCAGCAGTTCTATAGACAGGGGCTACAATGAGCAGTTCTTC.

The chain joins TRBV6-5 to TRBJ1-2; D possibly corresponds to TRBD1 (5 bases). The CDR3 loop spans 16 amino acids. Trimming removed 2 bases at V and 4 bases at J, with 17 bases between. CDR1 and CDR2 (germline): MNHEY, SVGAGI. The CDR3 DNA reads TGTGCCAGCAGTTACGGCCGACTCGGGACGGTCTATGGCTACACCTTC. Translated, it gives CASSYGRLGTVYGYTF.

There are many counts of this clonotype. This chain uses TRBV11-2 with TRBJ1-2, with a possible D match to TRBD1 (5 bases). CDR1 and CDR2 from the germline V gene are SGHAT and FQNNGV. The V and J ends lost 2 bases and 6 bases respectively, with 10 bases between them. This CDR3 comprises 13 residues. The chain's CDR3 is CASSLMSRDGYTF. CDR3 nucleotides: TGTGCCAGCAGCTTAATGAGCAGGGATGGCTACACCTTC.

This clonotype was counted only a few times. The J gene is TRBJ1-2, the V gene TRBV3-1; D possibly corresponds to TRBD1 (5 bases). V dropped 0 bases and J dropped 4 bases, with 12 bases sitting between them. The CDR3 is 15 amino acids. The germline V gene encodes CDR1 LGHDT and CDR2 YNNKEL (reference sequence). The CDR3 DNA reads TGTGCCAGCAGCCAAGATATTACGGGGCTCTATGGCTACACCTTC. Encoded protein: CASSQDITGLYGYTF. Full variable domain (outside the CDR3, taken from reference TRBV3-1 and TRBJ1-2): DTAVSQTPKYLVTQMGNDKSIKCEQNLGHDTMYWYKQDSKKFLKIMFSYNNKELIINETVPNRFSPKSPDKAHLNLHINSLELGDSAVYFCASSQDITGLYGYTFGSGTRLTVV.